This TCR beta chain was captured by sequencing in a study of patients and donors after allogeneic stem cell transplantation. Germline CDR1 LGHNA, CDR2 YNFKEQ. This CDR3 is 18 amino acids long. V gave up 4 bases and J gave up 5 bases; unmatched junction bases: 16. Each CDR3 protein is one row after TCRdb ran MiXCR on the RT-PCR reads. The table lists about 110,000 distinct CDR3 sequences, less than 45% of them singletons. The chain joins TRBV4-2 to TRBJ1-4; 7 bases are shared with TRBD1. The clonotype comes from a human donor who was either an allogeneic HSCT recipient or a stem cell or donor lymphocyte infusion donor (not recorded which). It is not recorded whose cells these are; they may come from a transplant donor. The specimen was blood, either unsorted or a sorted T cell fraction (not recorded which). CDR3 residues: CASSRRKRPGTENEKLFF. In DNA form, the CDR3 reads TGTGCCAGCAGCCGGAGGAAAAGGCCCGGGACAGAGAATGAAAAACTGTTTTTT.